Following are 24 T cell receptor beta chains from one sample sequenced in a study of blood T cell repertoires in COVID-19. Assay used: immunoSEQ multiplex PCR; TCRdb lists only in-frame clones, some missing. The profile shows under 300,000 clones, roughly 80% of them singletons. Source material: peripheral blood. The receptors stem from a woman older than 75 with acute or convalescent COVID-19.

The V call is TRBV5-5, the J call TRBJ1-2; perhaps TRBD1 as D (5 bases). Germline V lookup: CDR1 SGHKS, CDR2 YYEKEE (reference sequence). V was shortened by 1 base and J by 2 bases, with 12 bases between the two germline ends. There are 15 residues in the CDR3. The chain's CDR3 is CASSLQGGINYGYTF. The CDR3 DNA is TGTGCCAGCAGCTTGCAGGGAGGAATCAACTATGGCTACACCTTC.

The rearrangement links TRBV14 to TRBJ1-6, with 8 bases lining up with TRBD1. The CDR3 loop spans 15 amino acids. V lost 4 bases to trimming and J lost 10 bases; unmatched junction nucleotides: 9. Germline CDR1 is SGHDN and CDR2 is FVKESK. Written as DNA, the CDR3 is TGTGCCAGCAGCCCAATGACAGGGGCCGGGTCACCCCTCCACTTT. This encodes CASSPMTGAGSPLHF.

This clone was seen just once. The V and J genes are TRBV15 and TRBJ1-4; D is ambiguous. Trimming stripped 1 base from V and 0 bases from J, with 12 bases between. Germline V gene sequence: CDR1 LNHNV, CDR2 YYDKDF (reference sequence). The CDR3 is made up of 17 amino acids. As DNA, the CDR3 is TGTGCCACCAGCAGAGGGTTTCAGGCCACAACTAATGAAAAACTGTTTTTT. This gives the protein CATSRGFQATTNEKLFF. The full variable domain, its missing parts supplied by reference TRBV15 and TRBJ1-4, is DAMVIQNPRYQVTQFGKPVTLSCSQTLNHNVMYWYQQKSSQAPKLLFHYYDKDFNNEADTPDNFQSRRPNTSFCFLDIRSPGLGDTAMYLCATSRGFQATTNEKLFFGSGTQLSVL.

The chain uses TRBV7-2 and TRBJ2-1; tentatively, D is TRBD2 (5 bases). The CDR3 extends over 16 amino acids. Germline loops: CDR1 SGHTA, CDR2 FQGNSA. Trimming took off 2 bases at V and 0 bases at J, with 11 bases between the two ends. The CDR3 DNA reads TGTGCCAGCAGCTTAAACGGGGTTCTCTCCTACAATGAGCAGTTCTTC. Its protein product is CASSLNGVLSYNEQFF. The full variable domain, with the rest looked up from reference TRBV7-2 and TRBJ2-1, is GAGVSQSPSNKVTEKGKDVELRCDPISGHTALYWYRQSLGQGLEFLIYFQGNSAPDKSGLPSDRFSAERTGGSVSTLTIQRTQQEDSAVYLCASSLNGVLSYNEQFFGPGTRLTVL.

This rearrangement joins TRBV5-5 to TRBJ2-2; TRBD2 is a possible D gene (7 bases). CDR3 length equals 16 residues. In germline, CDR1 is SGHKS, CDR2 YYEKEE (reference sequence). The V end was cut by 4 bases, the J end by 6 bases, with 19 bases between. DNA of the CDR3: TGTGCCAGCAGCCCACCGATGGGGGGGGGCTCCGGGGAGCTGTTTTTT. This encodes CASSPPMGGGSGELFF.

J is TRBJ2-4 and V is TRBV19; tentative D call: TRBD1 (5 bases). The germline V and J ends were trimmed by 5 bases and 5 bases, with 16 bases remaining between them. The CDR3 length is 15 residues. Germline-derived CDR1 and CDR2 are LNHDA and SQIVND (reference sequence). The DNA for the CDR3 is TGTGCCAGTAGTGCCTTCCGAACAGGTGAAAACATTCAGTACTTC. This gives the protein CASSAFRTGENIQYF.

This clone was detected once. The chain recombines TRBV29-1 with TRBJ2-7, with D perhaps matching TRBD2 (5 bases). The CDR3 sequence is 15 residues long. Trimming cost V 1 base and J 0 bases, with 13 bases left between them. CDR1 is SQVTM, CDR2 ANQGSEA, per germline. The CDR3: CSVEVRGLGSYEQYF. CDR3 DNA: TGCAGCGTTGAAGTTAGAGGACTGGGCTCCTACGAGCAGTACTTC.

This chain links TRBV7-3 with TRBJ1-6, with D tentatively TRBD1 (5 bases). The CDR3 is 14 amino acids. Trimming left V 1 base short and J 6 bases short, with 7 bases between. The V gene's germline CDR1 is SGHTA and CDR2 FQGTGA. CDR3 amino acids: CASSLRRGNSPLHF. The CDR3, as DNA: TGTGCCAGCAGCTTAAGGAGGGGTAATTCACCCCTCCACTTT.

J is TRBJ1-2 and V is TRBV6-2 or TRBV6-3; D ambiguous. Trimming took 2 bases from V and 4 from J, leaving 8 bases between them. This CDR3 is 13 amino acids long. Germline values: CDR1 MNHEY, CDR2 SVGEGT. In DNA, the CDR3 is TGTGCCAGCAGTTACGTGCAGGCCTATGGCTACACCTTC. This gives the protein CASSYVQAYGYTF.

The rearrangement links TRBV11-2 to TRBJ2-2; TRBD1 matches at 10 bases. The length of the CDR3 is 15 residues. Losses at the gene ends were 5 bases for V and 7 bases for J; bases not matched to a gene: 7. Germline V CDR1 and CDR2: SGHAT, FQNNGV. The CDR3 loop reads CASSVGQGGIGELFF. The CDR3 DNA is TGTGCCAGCAGCGTAGGACAGGGGGGGATCGGGGAGCTGTTTTTT.

The chain recombines TRBV2 with TRBJ1-1; D is ambiguous. V was trimmed by 6 bases and J by 6 bases, leaving 20 bases between them. The CDR3 loop spans 15 amino acids. Per germline, CDR1 SNHLY and CDR2 FYNNEI. CDR3 sequence (DNA): TGTGCCAGCAGAGACCGGGCCAAAGACGGGGCTGAAGCTTTCTTT. Its translation: CASRDRAKDGAEAFF.

The table lists this clone with a few counts. The rearrangement joins TRBV19 to TRBJ1-2; 8 bases map to TRBD1. Germline assignment: CDR1 LNHDA and CDR2 SQIVND (reference sequence). V was pared by 1 base and J by 7 bases, with 14 bases of the junction left unmatched. The CDR3 sequence is 17 residues long. The CDR3: CASSIGGQAADVGGYTF. The DNA for the CDR3 is TGTGCCAGTAGTATAGGGGGACAGGCGGCCGACGTTGGTGGCTACACCTTC.

This rearrangement joins TRBV7-6 to TRBJ2-1, with 7 bases matching TRBD2. V shed 3 bases, J shed 1 base, and the junction held 3 bases outside the gene matches. This CDR3 contains 15 residues. In germline, CDR1 is SGHVS, CDR2 FNYEAQ. CDR3: CASSLSGGSYNEQFF. The CDR3 nucleotides read TGTGCCAGCAGCTTGTCGGGGGGATCCTACAATGAGCAGTTCTTC.

This rearrangement joins TRBV18 to TRBJ2-3; 9 bases are a match to TRBD2. J gave up 4 bases and V 3 bases, and 11 bases lay outside the gene matches. The CDR3 loop spans 17 amino acids. Germline CDR1 reads KGHSH; CDR2 reads LQKENI. CDR3 amino acids: CASSPKTSGGGADTQYF. CDR3 DNA sequence: TGTGCCAGCTCACCGAAGACTAGCGGTGGGGGAGCAGATACGCAGTATTTT.

V and J are TRBV19 and TRBJ1-1; D is possibly TRBD1 (5 bases). Per germline, CDR1 LNHDA and CDR2 SQIVND (reference sequence). CDR3 length: 14 amino acids. Between the trimmed V and J ends, which lost 6 bases and 6 bases, there was a span of 17 bases. The CDR3 region has the DNA TGTGCCAGTAGCGCCCCCGGGGGGTGGGCTGAAGCTTTCTTT. This codes for CASSAPGGWAEAFF. The full variable domain, in which reference TRBV19 and TRBJ1-1 provide the parts outside the CDR3, is DGGITQSPKYLFRKEGQNVTLSCEQNLNHDAMYWYRQDPGQGLRLIYYSQIVNDFQKGDIAEGYSVSREKKESFPLTVTSAQKNPTAFYLCASSAPGGWAEAFFGQGTRLTVV.

The rearrangement joins TRBV28 to TRBJ1-2; 11 bases line up with TRBD1. This CDR3 contains 16 residues. V trimming: 6 bases; J trimming: 4 bases; junction bases outside the gene matches: 10. Germline values: CDR1 MDHEN, CDR2 SYDVKM. The CDR3 DNA reads TGTGCCAGCAGCCGTGGACAGGGGGCGCAAGGCTATGGCTACACCTTC. This gives the protein CASSRGQGAQGYGYTF.

V is TRBV7-2 and J is TRBJ2-1, with D uncertain. Trimming removed 4 bases from V and 6 bases from J, with 13 bases in between. Germline-derived CDR1 and CDR2 are SGHTA and FQGNSA. This CDR3 has 14 amino acids. CDR3 sequence: CASSSDIVGNEQFF. Here the CDR3 DNA reads TGTGCCAGCAGCTCCGACATTGTGGGCAATGAGCAGTTCTTC.

The V gene is TRBV25-1, the J gene TRBJ2-2; 8 bases map to TRBD2. Germline V CDR1 and CDR2: MGHDK, SYGVNS. The CDR3 extends over 12 amino acids. With 10 bases clipped from V and 6 bases from J, the junction kept 4 bases outside the gene matches. The CDR3 sequence: CATNGRAGELFF. Written as DNA, the CDR3 is TGTGCCACCAACGGGAGGGCCGGGGAGCTGTTTTTT.

In this sample, this clone turned up once. The chain links TRBV2 to TRBJ1-4; D may be TRBD1 (6 bases). Trimming removed 7 bases from V and 4 bases from J, with 13 bases in between. The CDR3 sequence is 14 residues long. The germline V gene has CDR1 SNHLY and CDR2 FYNNEI. CDR3 residues: CASKPGHRNEKLFF. The CDR3 bases are TGTGCCAGCAAGCCGGGACACCGTAATGAAAAACTGTTTTTT.

This rearrangement joins TRBV7-3 to TRBJ2-5; a weak D match, TRBD2 (6 bases). CDR1 is SGHTA, CDR2 FQGTGA, per germline. The V end lost 3 bases, the J end lost 2 bases, and 7 bases lay between the germline ends. The CDR3 sequence is 13 residues long. The CDR3 is CASSLGLQETQYF. In DNA form, the CDR3 reads TGTGCCAGCAGCTTGGGACTTCAAGAGACCCAGTACTTC.

The chain is built from TRBV5-1 and TRBJ1-2, with 7 nucleotides matching TRBD1. The CDR3 contains 13 residues. The germline gives CDR1 SGHRS, CDR2 YFSETQ. V dropped 4 bases and J dropped 8; count of bases not matched to a gene: 8. The CDR3 DNA follows: TGCGCCAGCAGCGTCTTCGACAGGGTGGGCTACACCTTC. It yields the protein CASSVFDRVGYTF. Supplemented by reference TRBV5-1 and TRBJ1-2, the full variable domain reads KAGVTQTPRYLIKTRGQQVTLSCSPISGHRSVSWYQQTPGQGLQFLFEYFSETQRNKGNFPGRFSGRQFSNSRSEMNVSTLELGDSALYLCASSVFDRVGYTFGSGTRLTVV.

This clone was detected only once. The chain couples TRBV10-2 to TRBJ1-1, with TRBD1 as a possible D gene (6 bases). Germline loops: CDR1 WSHSY, CDR2 SAAADI. Trimming removed 6 bases at V and 3 bases at J, with 14 bases between. This CDR3 is 14 amino acids long. The CDR3 protein is CASSLNPGDTEAFF. CDR3 DNA sequence: TGCGCCAGCAGCCTGAACCCAGGGGACACTGAAGCTTTCTTT.

The table lists this clone with a count of one. Written as DNA, the CDR3 is TGTGCCAGCAGTTACTCTAGGACAGGGTATGAAGCTTTCTTT. Translating it yields CASSYSRTGYEAFF. The V gene is TRBV6-5, the J gene TRBJ1-1; 8 bases are a match to TRBD1. CDR3 length: 14 amino acids. V lost 0 bases and J lost 7; bases outside the gene matches: 4. The germline V gene has CDR1 MNHEY and CDR2 SVGAGI.

This clone occurred once. The chain has TRBV5-1 and TRBJ1-3; 9 bases line up with TRBD1. Germline trimming cut 5 bases from V and 0 bases from J; bases unmatched to any gene: 6. There are 16 residues in the CDR3. Germline V gene lookup returns CDR1 SGHRS and CDR2 YFSETQ. In DNA form, the CDR3 reads TGCGCCAGCAGTTATGGACAGGGGCACTCTGGAAACACCATATATTTT. Translation: CASSYGQGHSGNTIYF.